This passage covers 22 T cell receptor beta chains from one sample sequenced in a study of OX40 agonist ivuxolimab in advanced cancers. Libraries were prepared by immunoSEQ multiplex PCR; TCRdb keeps only in-frame clonotypes and omits some of them. Of tens of thousands of clones in the sample, 84% were seen once. Sequences were derived from CD4+ or CD8+ T cells sorted from blood, sampled in a trial of the OX40 agonist ivuxolimab. The origin of the receptors is an adult with an advanced solid tumor such as melanoma, head and neck, liver or kidney cancer.

V and J are TRBV5-1 and TRBJ2-7; D unresolved. Germline V gene data show CDR1 as SGHRS and CDR2 as YFSETQ. Deletions cut 3 bases from V and 3 bases from J, with 10 bases between. CDR3 length: 13 amino acids. CDR3 DNA sequence: TGCGCCAGCAGCTGTTCGACACACTACGAGCAGTACGTC. The encoded protein is CASSCSTHYEQYV.

The chain joins TRBV4-3 to TRBJ1-4, with D unclear. Per the germline V gene, CDR1 is LGHNA and CDR2 is YSLEER. The CDR3 is 16 amino acids. The V end lost 4 bases, the J end lost 0 bases, and 12 bases lay between the germline ends. CDR3 coding DNA: TGCGCCAGCAGCCCTTCGGTGGACGCAACTAATGAAAAACTGTTTTTT. Translating it yields CASSPSVDATNEKLFF.

The rearrangement joins TRBV6-4 to TRBJ2-1; 10 bases map to TRBD1. This CDR3 region has 15 residues. CDR1 and CDR2 from the germline V gene are MRHNA and SNTAGT. J gave up 9 bases and V 2 bases, and 7 bases lay outside the gene matches. The CDR3 loop is CASSDGGTGVLEQFF. CDR3 nucleotide sequence: TGTGCCAGCAGTGACGGTGGGACAGGGGTCCTTGAGCAGTTCTTC.

The chain recombines TRBV7-9 with TRBJ2-5; tentatively, D is TRBD1 or TRBD2 (6 bases each). This CDR3 is built from 18 residues. Germline assignment: CDR1 SEHNR and CDR2 FQNEAQ (reference sequence). V shed 0 bases and J shed 0 bases, with 17 bases lying between them. The CDR3 sequence is CASSLAGGTTLHQETQYF. In DNA, the CDR3 is TGTGCCAGCAGCTTAGCTGGGGGGACAACTCTCCACCAAGAGACCCAGTACTTC. Drawing the rest from reference TRBV7-9 and TRBJ2-5, the complete variable domain is DTGVSQNPRHKITKRGQNVTFRCDPISEHNRLYWYRQTLGQGPEFLTYFQNEAQLEKSRLLSDRFSAERPKGSFSTLEIQRTEQGDSAMYLCASSLAGGTTLHQETQYFGPGTRLLVL.

This clone was detected only once. The chain has TRBV9 and TRBJ2-3; D uncertain. The germline CDR1 and CDR2 sequences are SGDLS and YYNGEE. Trimming took 4 bases from V and 0 from J, leaving 9 bases between them. The CDR3 is 14 amino acids. The CDR3 nucleotides read TGTGCCAGCAGCCCTCGACCTAGCACAGATACGCAGTATTTT. This translates into CASSPRPSTDTQYF.

The chain couples TRBV5-1 to TRBJ2-5, with D perhaps being TRBD1 or TRBD2 (6 bases each). The V end was cut by 5 bases, the J end by 4 bases, with 15 bases between. The CDR3 is 14 residues long. Germline CDR1 reads SGHRS; CDR2 reads YFSETQ. The DNA for the CDR3 is TGCGCCAGCAGATGGGGGGCAGAGGGAGAGACCCAGTACTTC. This gives the protein CASRWGAEGETQYF. The variable domain in full, completed from reference TRBV5-1 and TRBJ2-5, reads KAGVTQTPRYLIKTRGQQVTLSCSPISGHRSVSWYQQTPGQGLQFLFEYFSETQRNKGNFPGRFSGRQFSNSRSEMNVSTLELGDSALYLCASRWGAEGETQYFGPGTRLLVL.

The CDR3 DNA reads as TGCGCCAGCAGCCAAGGGCAGGGAGGACTCCTTAACTATGGCTACACCTTC. Translating it yields CASSQGQGGLLNYGYTF. The V and J genes are TRBV4-1 and TRBJ1-2, with TRBD1 as a possible D gene (5 bases). The CDR3 contains 17 residues. Per the germline V gene, CDR1 is MGHRA and CDR2 is YSYEKL. Trimming took off 1 base at V and 1 base at J, with 16 bases between the two ends.

A word on this clone: The same CDR3 arises from other DNA sequences in this sample as well. V and J are TRBV27 and TRBJ1-1; D uncertain. Per the germline V gene, CDR1 is MNHEY and CDR2 is SMNVEV (reference sequence). The CDR3 runs 11 residues. The V end was cut by 4 bases, the J end by 4 bases, with 4 bases between. The CDR3 loop reads CASSSSTEAFF. CDR3 in DNA: TGTGCCAGCAGTTCCTCCACTGAAGCTTTCTTT.

In this sample, this clone turned up once. The chain recombines TRBV5-1 with TRBJ2-2; 9 bases line up with TRBD2. CDR1 and CDR2 (germline): SGHRS, YFSETQ. The CDR3 is 16 amino acids. Trimming took 3 bases from V and 3 from J; bases not matched to a gene: 6. CDR3: CASSSLRTSDTGELFF. The CDR3 DNA sequence: TGCGCCAGCAGCTCACTCCGGACTAGCGACACCGGGGAGCTGTTTTTT.

The chain couples TRBV7-2 to TRBJ2-7; weak D call: TRBD2 (5 bases). Trimming removed 5 bases at V and 7 bases at J, with 18 bases between. This CDR3 comprises 14 residues. Germline assignment: CDR1 SGHTA and CDR2 FQGNSA. CDR3 in amino acids: CASSLSLGDGEQYV. The CDR3, as DNA: TGTGCCAGCAGCCTCTCCCTCGGGGATGGGGAGCAGTACGTC.

This clone has just a few counts. The chain is built from TRBV14 and TRBJ1-2; D remains ambiguous. Trimming removed 4 bases from V and 4 bases from J, with 10 bases in between. This CDR3 is built from 13 residues. The V gene's germline CDR1 is SGHDN and CDR2 FVKESK. CDR3 in DNA: TGTGCCAGCAGCCCCACCCAATCCTATGGCTACACCTTC. Encoded protein: CASSPTQSYGYTF.

This chain uses TRBV10-3 with TRBJ1-2; D is perhaps TRBD1 (6 bases). The V end was cut by 4 bases, the J end by 10 bases, with 19 bases between. Looked up from germline, CDR1 is ENHRY and CDR2 is SYGVKD. The CDR3 totals 14 residues. For the CDR3, the DNA is TGTGCCATCAGTGTAACCGTAGGGGACAATCTCTACACCTTC. Translation gives CAISVTVGDNLYTF.

V gene TRBV6-5 combines with J gene TRBJ2-1; TRBD1 or TRBD2 may be the D gene (5 bases each). This CDR3 spans 13 amino acids. V was cut by 7 bases and J by 6 bases, with 13 bases left in between. Germline values: CDR1 MNHEY, CDR2 SVGAGI. The DNA of the CDR3 is TGTGCCAGCACCAAAACGGGGACCAATGAGCAGTTCTTC. It encodes CASTKTGTNEQFF.

The V and J genes are TRBV5-6 and TRBJ1-2, with D possibly TRBD1 on 5 matching bases. The CDR3 runs 13 residues. The germline gives CDR1 SGHDT, CDR2 YYEEEE. V was clipped by 0 bases and J by 2 bases, with 5 bases between them. The CDR3: CASSLAGNYGYTF. The DNA of the CDR3 is TGTGCCAGCAGCTTGGCAGGGAACTATGGCTACACCTTC.

The table lists this clone with a few counts. The rearrangement links TRBV7-3 to TRBJ2-3; TRBD2 aligns across 9 bases. CDR3 length: 15 residues. Germline CDR1 is SGHTA and CDR2 is FQGTGA. The V segment lost 3 bases and the J segment 0 bases; nucleotides outside the gene matches: 1. CDR3 DNA sequence: TGTGCCAGCAGCTTCGCGGGGGGGAGCACAGATACGCAGTATTTT. Translated, it gives CASSFAGGSTDTQYF.

In the case of this clone: A read error may account for a junction end that differs from germline. The V gene is TRBV19, the J gene TRBJ2-1, with D uncertain. Germline loops: CDR1 LNHDA, CDR2 SQIVND (reference sequence). CDR3 length equals 13 residues. This chain's CDR3 is CASSIGSSNEQFF. The CDR3 bases are TGTGCCAGTAGTATCGGGTCCTCCAATGAGCAGTTCTTC. The full variable domain, its missing parts supplied by reference TRBV19 and TRBJ2-1, is DGGITQSPKYLFRKEGQNVTLSCEQNLNHDAMYWYRQDPGQGLRLIYYSQIVNDFQKGDIAEGYSVSREKKESFPLTVTSAQKNPTAFYLCASSIGSSNEQFFGPGTRLTVL.

The chain couples TRBV21-1 to TRBJ2-1; TRBD1, the D gene given by the table, was not confirmed from the DNA. TRBV21-1 is a known pseudogene. The CDR3 consists of 21 residues. This CDR3 reads CASSNPTATGPADLSYNEQFF. The CDR3 DNA reads as TGTGCCAGCAGCAACCCTACTGCGACAGGGCCGGCTGACCTATCCTACAATGAGCAGTTCTTC.

V usage is TRBV5-1 and J usage is TRBJ2-7; tentatively, D is TRBD2 (6 bases). The CDR3 has 17 residues. Germline values: CDR1 SGHRS, CDR2 YFSETQ. Between the trimmed V and J ends, which lost 1 base and 2 bases, there was a span of 19 bases. The CDR3 is CASSLRGGVAETYEQYF. The CDR3 region has the DNA TGCGCCAGCAGCTTGAGGGGCGGGGTAGCGGAAACCTACGAGCAGTACTTC.

The genes are TRBV5-5 and TRBJ2-1; D might be TRBD2 (6 bases). Trimming removed 0 bases at V and 12 bases at J, with 16 bases between. This CDR3 spans 14 amino acids. Germline V lookup: CDR1 SGHKS, CDR2 YYEKEE (reference sequence). The CDR3 here is CASSLAGEAGRQFF. The DNA of the CDR3 is TGTGCCAGCAGCTTGGCCGGGGAGGCAGGCCGGCAGTTCTTC.

Written as DNA, the CDR3 is TGTGCCAGCAGCCTAAGGAACAGGGGGCATGAGCAGTTCTTC. Translated: CASSLRNRGHEQFF. The rearrangement uses TRBV7-8 and TRBJ2-1; 9 nucleotides align to TRBD1. V lost 5 bases to trimming and J lost 8 bases; unmatched junction nucleotides: 7. This CDR3 is built from 14 residues. Germline assignment: CDR1 SGHVS and CDR2 FQNEAQ.

With regard to this clone: One end of the junction fails to match germline, which may point to a read error. Other DNA sequences of this sample code for an identical CDR3. The chain combines TRBV11-2 with TRBJ1-2, with 7 bases aligning to TRBD1. The CDR3 length is 13 residues. Germline-derived CDR1 and CDR2 are SGHAT and FQNNGV. The CDR3 spells CASSPDREGGYTF. Written as DNA, the CDR3 is TGTGCCAGCAGCCCTGACAGGGAAGGTGGCTACACTTTC.

This sequence joins TRBV28 and TRBJ1-3; perhaps TRBD1 as D (5 bases). This CDR3 region has 19 residues. CDR1 and CDR2 (germline): MDHEN, SYDVKM. V lost 9 bases and J 0 bases, leaving 27 bases between the germline ends. This CDR3 reads CASEGSGHRRGNSGNTIYF. DNA of the CDR3: TGTGCCAGTGAGGGCTCCGGACACCGCCGAGGGAACTCTGGAAACACCATATATTTT.